The TCR beta chain under discussion was sequenced for a study of T cell clones after liver transplantation. Study context: Post-transplant blood was tracked for graft-donor-reactive T cell clones identified in a pre-transplant mixed lymphocyte reaction. General study findings and limits: These preliminary findings come from unstandardized post-transplant sampling times.

Clones were sequenced by immunoSEQ multiplex PCR, and TCRdb holds only the in-frame ones, with some missing. The table shows 55,000 to 80,000 clones, with roughly nine tenths occurring only once. Unstimulated PBMCs were sorted into CD3+CD4+ and CD3+CD8+ populations. Worth noting for this clone: Antigen: not known.

The CDR3 is made up of 15 amino acids. V lost 2 bases and J 4 bases, leaving 14 bases between the germline ends. Germline CDR1 and CDR2: SNHLY and FYNNEI. This clonotype was obtained from a human donor who received a liver transplant. This sequence joins TRBV2 and TRBJ1-2; D remains ambiguous. The source material was CD4+ T cells from blood, sampled before liver transplant. CDR3 residues: CASSETGRRGYGYTF. As DNA, the CDR3 is TGTGCCAGCAGTGAAACGGGTAGGCGGGGCTATGGCTACACCTTC.